The T cell receptor beta chain under discussion was sequenced for a study of control samples from healthy donors and cancer patients (TCRdb year 2020). Library prep was done by the immunoSEQ multiplex PCR assay. Imported from immuneACCESS, the table was reduced by TCRdb to in-frame sequences with V and J called. These copies leave out some clones; in studies compared against another copy, an unresolved V gene accounts for under half, and the cause of the remainder is not known. The sample contains about 160,000 clones, approximately 94% of them found a single time. The ten largest account for about 8.5% of the sample. Comment on this clone: There is no known antigen for this receptor. Base qualities were left out, and no much larger clone turns up one base away.

The CDR3 measures 16 amino acids from cysteine to phenylalanine. The kept DNA is CDR3 alone, 48 bases in frame from the first base. V gives up 0 bases and J gives up 0 bases, and the segment between their germline ends measures 9 bases. The germline V gene yields MNHEY for CDR1 and SVGAGI for CDR2. This receptor was identified in a woman between 40 and 50 years old in good health. Sequencing was done on a sample of blood. The rearranged segments are TRBV6-5 and TRBJ2-1; TRBD2 is a possible D gene, resting on 6 matching bases. CDR3 sequence: CASSYSDYTSYNEQFF. The sequenced DNA: TGTGCCAGCAGTTACTCGGACTATACCTCCTACAATGAGCAGTTCTTC.